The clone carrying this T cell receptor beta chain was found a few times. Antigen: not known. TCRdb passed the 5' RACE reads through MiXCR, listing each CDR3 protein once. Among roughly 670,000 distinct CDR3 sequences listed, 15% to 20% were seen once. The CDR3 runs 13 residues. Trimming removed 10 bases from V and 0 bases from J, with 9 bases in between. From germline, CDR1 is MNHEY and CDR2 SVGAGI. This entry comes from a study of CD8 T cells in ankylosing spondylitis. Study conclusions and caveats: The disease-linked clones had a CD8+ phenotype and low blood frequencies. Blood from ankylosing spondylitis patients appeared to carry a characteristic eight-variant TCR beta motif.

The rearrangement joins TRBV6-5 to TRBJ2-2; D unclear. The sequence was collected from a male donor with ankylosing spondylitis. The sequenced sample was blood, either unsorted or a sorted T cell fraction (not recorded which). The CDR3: CATRWANTGELFF. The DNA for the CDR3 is TGTGCCACCCGTTGGGCGAACACCGGGGAGCTGTTTTTT.